In this sample, the clone carrying this TCR beta chain turned up many times. Its antigen remains unidentified. The sample is drawn from a study of T cells in Graves' hyperthyroidism and ophthalmopathy. Subjects with ophthalmopathy showed a Clinical Activity Score no lower than 3, a NOSPECS grade no lower than 4, and a duration shorter than 3 months. Those patients with uncontrolled infection, other autoimmune disease, pregnancy or lactation were excluded. The study's findings and limits: Ophthalmopathy was identified by the model a median roughly 6.5 months ahead of onset.

RNA transcripts were the template for amplifying TCR beta CDR3 regions. HTBI primers were used for first-round RT-PCR of the TCR CDR3. TCRdb analysed the multiplex PCR reads with MiXCR anew, one entry per CDR3 protein. In the table there are roughly 560,000 distinct CDR3 sequences, roughly 15% of which are singletons. Unmatched junction bases numbered 10, after V lost 7 bases and J lost 5 bases. The length of the CDR3 is 15 residues. CDR1 SNHLY and CDR2 FYNNEI come from the germline V gene. This sequence originates from a middle-aged woman with Graves' ophthalmopathy. Sequencing was done on a sample of blood. J is TRBJ2-5 and V is TRBV2; 10 nucleotides match TRBD1. This chain's CDR3 is CASTIGQGGLETQYF. Here the CDR3 DNA reads TGTGCCAGCACCATAGGACAGGGGGGTCTCGAGACCCAGTACTTC.